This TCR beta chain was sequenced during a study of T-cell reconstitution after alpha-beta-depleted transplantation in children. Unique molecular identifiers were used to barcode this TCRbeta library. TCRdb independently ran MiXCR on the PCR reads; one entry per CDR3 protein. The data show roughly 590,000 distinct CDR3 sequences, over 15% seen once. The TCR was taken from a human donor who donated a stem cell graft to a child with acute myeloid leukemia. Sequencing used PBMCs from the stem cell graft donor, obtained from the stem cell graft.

The CDR3 reads CASSLGQPKSSYEQYV. DNA of the CDR3: TGCGCCAGCAGCCTTGGACAGCCGAAGAGCTCCTACGAGCAGTACGTC. The V gene is TRBV5-1, the J gene TRBJ2-7, with D tentatively TRBD1 (6 bases). This CDR3 spans 16 amino acids. Germline V lookup: CDR1 SGHRS, CDR2 YFSETQ. V was shortened by 4 bases and J by 0 bases, with 17 bases between the two germline ends.